The source of this T cell receptor beta chain is a study of tumor-infiltrating lymphocytes in primary liver carcinoma. Germline V gives CDR1 SGHNT, CDR2 YENEEA. There are 13 residues in the CDR3. RNA isolated from unsorted whole blood supplied the blood RNA, with germline DNA also extracted. TCR beta cDNA was made from 400 to 500 ng total RNA with a constant-region primer. Construction of TCR beta libraries relied on three successive nested multiplex PCR rounds employing slightly modified ARM-PCR. Both of the initial two PCR rounds ran for approximately 11 cycles and employed TRBV1-TRBV30 forward primers alongside a C-beta reverse primer. TCRdb processed the multiplex PCR reads anew with MiXCR; each CDR3 protein has one entry. The sample records 300,000 to 350,000 distinct CDR3 sequences, less than 65% being singletons. This clonotype has a single count. The junction and the germline gene differ at one end; a read error may be behind it.

This sequence was found in a man aged 40-55 years with primary liver carcinoma and hepatitis B virus infection. The sample comprised peripheral blood. The V and J genes are TRBV11-3 and TRBJ1-2; D is unclear. This chain's CDR3 is CVSSLWGNYGYTF. The CDR3 DNA reads TGTGTCAGCAGCCTCTGGGGAAACTATGGCTACACCTTC. The complete variable domain, with remaining parts taken from reference TRBV11-3 and TRBJ1-2, reads EAGVVQSPRYKIIEKKQPVAFWCNPISGHNTLYWYLQNLGQGPELLIRYENEEAVDDSQLPKDRFSAERLKGVDSTLKIQPAELGDSAVYLCVSSLWGNYGYTFGSGTRLTVV.